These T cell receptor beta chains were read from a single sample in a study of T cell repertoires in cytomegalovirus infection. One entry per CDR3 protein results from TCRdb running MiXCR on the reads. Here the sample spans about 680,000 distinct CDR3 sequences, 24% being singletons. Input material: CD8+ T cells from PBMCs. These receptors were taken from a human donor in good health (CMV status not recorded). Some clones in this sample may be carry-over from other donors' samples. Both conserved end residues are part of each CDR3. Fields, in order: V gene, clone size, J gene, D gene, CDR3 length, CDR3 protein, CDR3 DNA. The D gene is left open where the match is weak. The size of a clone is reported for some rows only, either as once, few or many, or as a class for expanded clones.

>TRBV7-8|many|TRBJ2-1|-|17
CASSLARLATRGNEQFF
TGTGCCAGCAGCTTAGCTCGTCTAGCGACTAGGGGCAATGAGCAGTTCTTC
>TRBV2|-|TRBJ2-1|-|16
CASSLARRGMGNEQFF
TGTGCCAGCAGCCTCGCCCGTAGAGGGATGGGCAATGAGCAGTTCTTC
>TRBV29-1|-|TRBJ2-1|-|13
CSVWGGANYEQFF
TGCAGCGTCTGGGGGGGGGCTAATTATGAGCAGTTCTTC
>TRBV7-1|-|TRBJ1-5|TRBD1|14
CASSAQGSKVSQHF
TGTGCCAGCAGCGCACAGGGGTCCAAGGTTTCCCAGCATTTT
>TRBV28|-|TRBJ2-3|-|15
CASSPAGQRRDTQYF
TGTGCCAGCAGCCCGGCGGGACAGAGGAGGGATACGCAGTATTTT
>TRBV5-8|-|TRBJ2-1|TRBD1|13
CASRGTDLNEQFF
TGTGCCAGCAGGGGGACAGACCTCAATGAGCAGTTCTTC
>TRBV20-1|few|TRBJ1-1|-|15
CSARPYREGNTEAFF
TGCAGTGCTAGACCGTACAGGGAAGGGAACACTGAAGCTTTCTTT
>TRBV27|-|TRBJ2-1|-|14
CASSFPGTYNEQFF
TGTGCCAGCAGTTTCCCGGGGACATACAATGAGCAGTTCTTC
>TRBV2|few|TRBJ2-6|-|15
CASRDYGEPFNVLTF
TGTGCCAGCAGAGACTACGGCGAGCCTTTCAACGTCCTGACTTTC
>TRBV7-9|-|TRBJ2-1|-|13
CASSRGNYNEQFF
TGTGCCAGCAGCCGGGGGAACTACAATGAGCAGTTCTTC
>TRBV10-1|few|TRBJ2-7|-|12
CASSPGAREQYF
TGCGCCAGCAGTCCGGGGGCCCGGGAGCAGTACTTC
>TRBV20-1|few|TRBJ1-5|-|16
CSARDLLAGVYQPQHF
TGCAGTGCTAGAGATTTGTTGGCAGGGGTGTATCAGCCCCAGCATTTT
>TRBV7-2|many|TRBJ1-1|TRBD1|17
CASSLRGQGGLRSEAFF
TGTGCCAGCAGCTTAAGAGGACAGGGGGGACTAAGGTCTGAAGCTTTCTTT
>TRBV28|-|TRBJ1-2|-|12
CAKDRANYGYTF
TGTGCCAAGGACAGAGCTAACTATGGCTACACCTTC
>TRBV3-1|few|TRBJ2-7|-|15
CASSQDLRTTTEQYF
TGTGCCAGCAGCCAAGATTTAAGGACAACAACCGAGCAGTACTTC
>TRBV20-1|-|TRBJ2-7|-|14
CSATAGHGWYEQYF
TGCAGTGCTACTGCGGGACACGGGTGGTACGAGCAGTACTTC
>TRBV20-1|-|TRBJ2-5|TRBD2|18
CSARDRASGGFSGETQYF
TGCAGTGCTAGAGATCGCGCTAGCGGGGGTTTTTCAGGGGAGACCCAGTACTTC
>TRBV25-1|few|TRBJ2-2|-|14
CASSASQNTGELFF
TGTGCCAGCAGTGCGTCCCAAAACACCGGGGAGCTGTTTTTT
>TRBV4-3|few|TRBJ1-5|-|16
CASSPAIQVSNQPQHF
TGCGCCAGCAGCCCGGCAATTCAGGTTAGCAATCAGCCCCAGCATTTT
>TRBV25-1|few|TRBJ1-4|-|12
CATQRGREKLFF
TGTGCCACCCAAAGAGGGCGGGAAAAACTGTTTTTT
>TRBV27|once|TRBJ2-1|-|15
CASSLFLEGLNEQFF
TGTGCCAGCAGTTTATTCCTTGAGGGACTGAATGAGCAGTTCTTC
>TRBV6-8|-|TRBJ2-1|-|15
CASSYGEGAFNEQFF
TGTGCCAGCAGTTACGGGGAGGGGGCTTTCAATGAGCAGTTCTTC
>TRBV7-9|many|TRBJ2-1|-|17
CASSSPGGQLFYNEQFF
TGTGCCAGCAGCTCCCCGGGCGGCCAACTGTTTTACAATGAGCAGTTCTTC
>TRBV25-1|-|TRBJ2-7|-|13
CASSAQGDDEQYF
TGTGCCAGCAGTGCCCAGGGTGACGACGAGCAGTACTTC
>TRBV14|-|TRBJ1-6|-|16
CASSRRGGAYNSPLHF
TGTGCTAGCAGCCGACGGGGGGGTGCCTATAATTCACCCCTCCACTTT
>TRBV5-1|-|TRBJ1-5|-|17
CASSLGGGGVSNQPQHF
TGCGCCAGCAGCTTGGGGGGGGGGGGCGTGAGCAATCAGCCCCAGCATTTT
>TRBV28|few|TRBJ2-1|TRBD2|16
CASSLPGGKNHNEQFF
TGTGCCAGCAGTCTACCGGGAGGGAAAAATCACAATGAGCAGTTCTTC
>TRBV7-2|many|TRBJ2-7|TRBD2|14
CASSLGRGVYEQYF
TGTGCCAGCAGCTTAGGGCGGGGGGTCTACGAGCAGTACTTC
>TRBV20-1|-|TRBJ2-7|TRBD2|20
CSARDEGGAAGGLSSYEQYF
TGCAGTGCTAGAGATGAGGGAGGAGCAGCGGGGGGGCTAAGCTCCTACGAGCAGTACTTC
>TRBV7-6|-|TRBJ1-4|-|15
CASRTLADSGEKLFF
TGTGCCAGCAGAACCCTCGCGGACAGCGGTGAAAAACTGTTTTTT
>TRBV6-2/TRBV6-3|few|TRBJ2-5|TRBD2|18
CASSYEAGGQRGQETQYF
TGTGCCAGCAGTTACGAAGCGGGGGGGCAGAGGGGGCAAGAGACCCAGTACTTC
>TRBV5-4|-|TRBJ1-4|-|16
CASSFKRELLNEKLFF
TGTGCCAGCAGCTTTAAAAGGGAACTACTTAATGAAAAACTGTTTTTT
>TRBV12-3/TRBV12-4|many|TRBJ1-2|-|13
CASSSVLNYGYTF
TGTGCCAGCAGTTCGGTTCTTAACTATGGCTACACCTTC
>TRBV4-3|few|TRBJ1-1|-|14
CASSQDPMAIEAFF
TGCGCCAGCAGCCAAGATCCGATGGCGATTGAAGCTTTCTTT
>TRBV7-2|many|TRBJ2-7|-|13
CASSFSFSYEQYF
TGTGCCAGCAGCTTCTCCTTCTCCTACGAGCAGTACTTC
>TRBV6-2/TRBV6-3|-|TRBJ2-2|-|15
CASSYMGANTGELFF
TGTGCCAGCAGTTACATGGGGGCGAACACCGGGGAGCTGTTTTTT
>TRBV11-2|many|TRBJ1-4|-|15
CASSLRPFGGEKLFF
TGTGCCAGCAGCCTAAGACCTTTCGGAGGGGAAAAACTGTTTTTT
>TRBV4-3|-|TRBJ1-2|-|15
CASSQDRWGNYGYTF
TGCGCCAGCAGCCAAGATCGGTGGGGGAACTATGGCTACACCTTC
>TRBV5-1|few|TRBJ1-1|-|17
CASSFLPGAEGGTEAFF
TGCGCCAGCAGCTTTCTGCCAGGAGCCGAGGGGGGCACTGAAGCTTTCTTT
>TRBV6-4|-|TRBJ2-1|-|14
CASSHFFGSDEQFF
TGTGCCAGCAGTCATTTTTTTGGGTCCGATGAGCAGTTCTTC
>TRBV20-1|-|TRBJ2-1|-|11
CSARDQGEQFF
TGCAGTGCTAGAGATCAGGGGGAGCAGTTCTTC
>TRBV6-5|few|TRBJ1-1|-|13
CASRIGPNTEAFF
TGTGCCAGTAGAATCGGCCCGAACACTGAAGCTTTCTTT
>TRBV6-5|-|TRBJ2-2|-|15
CASEHSPGAGGELFF
TGTGCCAGCGAGCATAGTCCAGGGGCAGGCGGGGAGCTGTTTTTT
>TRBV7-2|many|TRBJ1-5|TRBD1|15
CASSSTGVSNQPQHF
TGTGCCAGCAGCAGTACAGGGGTGAGCAATCAGCCCCAGCATTTT
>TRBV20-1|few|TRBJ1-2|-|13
CSARTVHNYGYTF
TGCAGTGCTAGAACGGTGCATAACTATGGCTACACCTTC
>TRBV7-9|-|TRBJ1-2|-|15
CASVSSFSYNYGYTF
TGTGCCAGTGTCTCAAGTTTTTCGTACAACTATGGCTACACCTTC